These 26 T cell receptor beta chains came from one sample sequenced in a study of T-cell reconstitution after alpha-beta-depleted transplantation in children. Unique molecular identifiers were incorporated during preparation of the TCRbeta library. TCRdb reprocessed the PCR reads via MiXCR and lists one record per CDR3 protein. The sample contains around 580,000 distinct CDR3 sequences, roughly a quarter of which appear only once. The starting material was PBMCs, obtained before TCRalphabeta/CD19-depleted stem cell transplant. These receptor sequences come from a boy in the first two years of life with Wiskott-Aldrich syndrome, due to receive a stem cell transplant.

Here the CDR3 reads CSARGLAGLRETQYF. The CDR3 nucleotides are TGCAGTGCTAGAGGACTAGCGGGATTGAGAGAGACCCAGTACTTC. The J gene is TRBJ2-5, the V gene TRBV20-1, with 11 bases aligning to TRBD2. CDR3 length equals 15 residues. The ends lost 1 base at V and 4 bases at J; junction bases unmatched: 5. CDR1 is DFQATT and CDR2 is SNEGSKA in the germline V gene (reference sequence).

There are a few counts of this clonotype. The chain carries TRBV13 and TRBJ2-1; D is possibly TRBD1 (6 bases). Germline V gene lookup returns CDR1 PRHDT and CDR2 FYEKMQ (reference sequence). The CDR3 is 16 residues long. V was clipped by 0 bases and J by 6 bases, with 15 bases between them. CDR3 sequence: CASSLGFRGIFNEQFF. The CDR3 DNA follows: TGTGCCAGCAGCTTAGGTTTCAGGGGAATCTTCAATGAGCAGTTCTTC. Complete variable domain (other parts from reference TRBV13 and TRBJ2-1): AAGVIQSPRHLIKEKRETATLKCYPIPRHDTVYWYQQGPGQDPQFLISFYEKMQSDKGSIPDRFSAQQFSDYHSELNMSSLELGDSALYFCASSLGFRGIFNEQFFGPGTRLTVL.

The chain uses TRBV27 and TRBJ2-7, with 7 bases identical to TRBD1. This CDR3 comprises 14 residues. CDR1 MNHEY and CDR2 SMNVEV come from the germline V gene (reference sequence). V lost 8 bases, J lost 2 bases, and 9 bases stayed unmatched. The CDR3 protein is CASGLTGFTYEQYF. In DNA, the CDR3 is TGTGCCAGCGGGTTGACAGGGTTTACCTACGAGCAGTACTTC.

This clonotype was seen a handful of times. The V and J genes are TRBV10-3 and TRBJ2-1, with TRBD1 matching over 7 bases. Trimming cost V 3 bases and J 1 base; bases outside gene matches: 9. The CDR3 covers 17 residues. CDR1 ENHRY and CDR2 SYGVKD come from the germline V gene. CDR3 loop: CAISEEETGRSYNEQFF. The CDR3, as DNA: TGTGCCATCAGTGAAGAAGAGACAGGGAGATCCTACAATGAGCAGTTCTTC.

This clonotype was counted ten times or more. Mismatch with germline at one junction end may stem from a read error. This sequence joins TRBV5-1 and TRBJ2-7; no clear D. The CDR3 has 13 amino acids. Per germline, CDR1 SGHRS and CDR2 YFSETQ. The CDR3 DNA sequence: TGTGCCAGCAGCTTAGTAGGCTCCTACGAGCAGTACTTC. Protein sequence: CASSLVGSYEQYF.

This clonotype was counted only a few times. CDR3 coding DNA: TGTGCCAGCGCCGACAGGCCGGAGGGTTCACCCCTCCACTTT. Translation gives CASADRPEGSPLHF. The chain carries TRBV27 and TRBJ1-6; D possibly corresponds to TRBD1 (6 bases). V lost 8 bases to trimming and J lost 9 bases, with 17 bases between them. The CDR3 extends over 14 amino acids. Germline loops: CDR1 MNHEY, CDR2 SMNVEV (reference sequence).

This clonotype has a handful of counts. The chain couples TRBV24-1 to TRBJ1-4; TRBD1 might be the D (6 bases). There are 15 residues in the CDR3. CDR1 KGHDR and CDR2 SFDVKD come from the germline V gene. V shed 9 bases and J shed 5 bases, with 18 bases lying between them. In DNA form, the CDR3 reads TGTGCCACCCGTACAACCGACAGGTTAAATGAAAAACTGTTTTTT. Protein product: CATRTTDRLNEKLFF.

This clonotype came up a few times. J is TRBJ2-1 and V is TRBV7-2; a possible D gene is TRBD1 (6 bases). The CDR3 has 16 residues. Trimming pared 4 bases from V and 4 bases from J, leaving 17 bases between. CDR1 is SGHTA and CDR2 is FQGNSA in the germline V gene. The CDR3 region has the DNA TGTGCCAGCAGCTACCACGGGACACCGTCTTACAATGAGCAGTTCTTC. It specifies CASSYHGTPSYNEQFF. Using reference TRBV7-2 and TRBJ2-1 for the parts outside the CDR3, the full variable domain is GAGVSQSPSNKVTEKGKDVELRCDPISGHTALYWYRQSLGQGLEFLIYFQGNSAPDKSGLPSDRFSAERTGGSVSTLTIQRTQQEDSAVYLCASSYHGTPSYNEQFFGPGTRLTVL.

This clonotype was counted a few times. The chain has TRBV12-3 or TRBV12-4 and TRBJ2-7; 7 nucleotides match TRBD1. This CDR3 contains 15 residues. V lost 1 base, J lost 7 bases, and 10 bases stayed unmatched. The CDR3 is CASSLVAGQALEQYF. The CDR3 nucleotides are TGTGCCAGCAGTTTAGTTGCCGGACAGGCCTTGGAGCAGTACTTC.

The rearrangement links TRBV5-1 to TRBJ2-7; 7 nucleotides match TRBD1. Germline CDR1 reads SGHRS; CDR2 reads YFSETQ. The CDR3 runs to 17 residues. The ends lost 3 bases at V and 0 bases at J; junction bases unmatched: 12. CDR3 in amino acids: CASSWGSGTVSSYEQYF. CDR3 nucleotide sequence: TGCGCCAGCAGCTGGGGTTCCGGGACAGTGAGCTCCTACGAGCAGTACTTC.

The chain joins TRBV29-1 to TRBJ2-2; D might be TRBD1 (6 bases). CDR3 length: 13 residues. V was shortened by 3 bases and J by 7 bases, with 12 bases between the two germline ends. Germline V lookup: CDR1 SQVTM, CDR2 ANQGSEA. CDR3 nucleotides: TGCAGCGTTGATACCAGGGGTAGCGGGGAGCTGTTTTTT. Translated: CSVDTRGSGELFF.

V usage is TRBV20-1 and J usage is TRBJ2-5; tentative D call: TRBD2 (5 bases). Germline CDR1 reads DFQATT; CDR2 reads SNEGSKA (reference sequence). Trimming shortened V by 3 bases and J by 2 bases, and 16 bases separated the two germline ends. The CDR3 runs 15 residues. The CDR3 DNA follows: TGCAGTGCTAGCCCCTTTAAGCGGAGTCAAGAGACCCAGTACTTC. As protein: CSASPFKRSQETQYF.

The chain combines TRBV5-1 with TRBJ2-7; 10 nucleotides match TRBD2. CDR1 is SGHRS, CDR2 YFSETQ, per germline. This CDR3 contains 14 residues. With 4 bases clipped from V and 3 bases from J, the junction kept 4 bases outside the gene matches. The CDR3, as DNA: TGCGCCAGCAGCACTACTAGCGGGATCTACGAGCAGTACTTC. This codes for CASSTTSGIYEQYF. Supplemented by reference TRBV5-1 and TRBJ2-7, the full variable domain reads KAGVTQTPRYLIKTRGQQVTLSCSPISGHRSVSWYQQTPGQGLQFLFEYFSETQRNKGNFPGRFSGRQFSNSRSEMNVSTLELGDSALYLCASSTTSGIYEQYFGPGTRLTVT.

The chain employs TRBV2 and TRBJ2-5; TRBD2 is a possible D gene (6 bases). The CDR3 length is 15 residues. The germline gives CDR1 SNHLY, CDR2 FYNNEI. V was shortened by 0 bases and J by 4 bases, with 12 bases between the two germline ends. The CDR3: CASSEARGRGETQYF. CDR3 bases: TGTGCCAGCAGTGAAGCGCGGGGTCGGGGAGAGACCCAGTACTTC. Supplemented by reference TRBV2 and TRBJ2-5, the full variable domain reads EPEVTQTPSHQVTQMGQEVILRCVPISNHLYFYWYRQILGQKVEFLVSFYNNEISEKSEIFDDQFSVERPDGSNFTLKIRSTKLEDSAMYFCASSEARGRGETQYFGPGTRLLVL.

Worth noting for this clonotype: Its ends do not fully match the called genes, so a read error is possible. The V gene is TRBV5-1, the J gene TRBJ2-7; no clear D gene. The germline gives CDR1 SGHRS, CDR2 YFSETQ. This CDR3 spans 13 amino acids. The CDR3 DNA follows: TGTGCCAGCAGTCCCGGACGGACCTACGAGCAGTACTTC. This gives the protein CASSPGRTYEQYF. The full variable domain, its missing parts supplied by reference TRBV5-1 and TRBJ2-7, is KAGVTQTPRYLIKTRGQQVTLSCSPISGHRSVSWYQQTPGQGLQFLFEYFSETQRNKGNFPGRFSGRQFSNSRSEMNVSTLELGDSALYLCASSPGRTYEQYFGPGTRLTVT.

The table lists this clonotype with a few counts. This rearrangement joins TRBV19 to TRBJ2-1; 8 bases map to TRBD1. The CDR3 runs 14 residues. From germline, CDR1 is LNHDA and CDR2 SQIVND (reference sequence). V lost 2 bases, J lost 3 bases, and 0 bases stayed unmatched. In DNA form, the CDR3 reads TGTGCCAGTAGTATAACAGGGGGCTACAATGAGCAGTTCTTC. Protein: CASSITGGYNEQFF.

The rearrangement uses TRBV5-1 and TRBJ2-3; no reliable D call. This CDR3 is built from 14 residues. The V and J ends lost 3 bases and 3 bases respectively, with 11 bases between them. Germline V CDR1 and CDR2: SGHRS, YFSETQ. The CDR3 DNA reads as TGCGCCAGCAGCTCCGCTATCGGGACAGATACGCAGTATTTT. Its translation is CASSSAIGTDTQYF.

The V call is TRBV6-1, the J call TRBJ2-5, with TRBD2 matching 12 bases. This CDR3 spans 15 amino acids. Trimming took 6 bases from V and 5 from J; bases not matched to a gene: 7. Germline V CDR1 and CDR2: MNHNS, SASEGT. CDR3 sequence: CASSIRTSGKETQYF. CDR3 coding DNA: TGTGCCAGCAGCATTAGGACTAGCGGGAAGGAGACCCAGTACTTC.

This clonotype was detected a few times. The V call is TRBV7-8, the J call TRBJ2-5; no firm D call. The CDR3 is made up of 14 amino acids. In germline, CDR1 is SGHVS, CDR2 FQNEAQ. Deletions cut 3 bases from V and 4 bases from J, with 12 bases between. Here the CDR3 DNA reads TGTGCCAGCAGCTTCCGACGGAATGGAGAGACCCAGTACTTC. As protein: CASSFRRNGETQYF.

The table lists this clonotype with a few counts. The J gene is TRBJ2-7, the V gene TRBV28; D could derive from TRBD1 or TRBD2 (5 bases each). The CDR3 has 12 amino acids. The V end was cut by 2 bases, the J end by 9 bases, with 11 bases between. Germline assignment: CDR1 MDHEN and CDR2 SYDVKM. CDR3 sequence: CASSLIAGGQYF. The CDR3 region has the DNA TGTGCCAGCAGTTTAATAGCTGGGGGGCAGTACTTC.

The chain carries TRBV5-6 and TRBJ2-1; D gene ambiguous. CDR3 length: 16 residues. Trimming cost V 2 bases and J 0 bases, with 12 bases left between them. CDR1 SGHDT and CDR2 YYEEEE come from the germline V gene. CDR3 amino acids: CASSFFAASSYNEQFF. The CDR3 DNA sequence: TGTGCCAGCAGCTTCTTCGCGGCGAGCTCCTACAATGAGCAGTTCTTC.

V and J are TRBV24-1 and TRBJ1-5; tentatively, D is TRBD1 (5 bases). V lost 5 bases and J 2 bases, leaving 9 bases between the germline ends. This CDR3 comprises 14 residues. Germline CDR1 KGHDR, CDR2 SFDVKD. In DNA form, the CDR3 reads TGTGCCACCAGTGGGCAGGGACGCAATCAGCCCCAGCATTTT. Amino acids: CATSGQGRNQPQHF.

CDR3 nucleotide sequence: TGTGCCAGCAGTACGCTAGCGGGAGAGGGATTTGATACGCAGTATTTT. Encoded protein: CASSTLAGEGFDTQYF. The chain uses TRBV27 and TRBJ2-3, with 10 bases aligning to TRBD2. After removal of 5 bases from V and 6 bases from J, the junction contained 11 bases not matched to a gene. This CDR3 is 16 amino acids long. Per the germline V gene, CDR1 is MNHEY and CDR2 is SMNVEV (reference sequence).

This clonotype has a handful of counts. The gene calls are TRBV7-9 and TRBJ1-6, with D uncertain. CDR1 and CDR2 (germline): SEHNR, FQNEAQ (reference sequence). The CDR3 has 13 residues. Between the trimmed V and J ends, which lost 3 bases and 7 bases, there was a span of 7 bases. The CDR3 loop is CASSLTENSPLHF. CDR3 coding DNA: TGTGCCAGCAGCTTGACTGAGAATTCACCCCTCCACTTT. Together with reference TRBV7-9 and TRBJ1-6, the CDR3 gives the full variable domain: DTGVSQNPRHKITKRGQNVTFRCDPISEHNRLYWYRQTLGQGPEFLTYFQNEAQLEKSRLLSDRFSAERPKGSFSTLEIQRTEQGDSAMYLCASSLTENSPLHFGNGTRLTVT.

This chain connects TRBV25-1 to TRBJ2-3; a weak D match, TRBD1 (5 bases). V gave up 6 bases and J gave up 3 bases, with 10 bases separating them. The germline V gene encodes CDR1 MGHDK and CDR2 SYGVNS. This CDR3 has 13 residues. The CDR3 coding sequence is TGTGCCAGCAGAAAATCAGGGACAGATACGCAGTATTTT. Translated: CASRKSGTDTQYF.

The rearrangement uses TRBV5-1 and TRBJ1-5; 7 bases line up with TRBD1. Germline V CDR1 and CDR2: SGHRS, YFSETQ. This CDR3 is built from 15 residues. V gave up 4 bases and J gave up 2 bases; unmatched junction bases: 6. As DNA, the CDR3 is TGCGCCAGCAGCGATACAGGGGCCGGCAATCAGCCCCAGCATTTT. Protein: CASSDTGAGNQPQHF.